Below, 4 T cell receptor beta chains from the same sample are listed, as sequenced in a study of T cell responses to AZD1222 COVID-19 vaccine (dated by TCRdb to the early 2020s). The time point label of this sample denotes: about 28 days (+/-7) after the second vaccine dose. The receptor library was made with the immunoSEQ multiplex PCR assay. TCRdb's version of the immuneACCESS table is confined to in-frame rearrangements and falls short of the full clone set. An unresolved V gene accounts for under half of the shortfall where checked; the remainder is of unknown origin. The sample has roughly 130,000 clones on record, approximately 90% of them singletons. The ten largest account for 4% of the sample. Sequences were derived from peripheral blood, sampled 28 days after the second AZD1222 dose. Receptors originate from an adult who received the AZD1222 COVID-19 vaccine.

The chain links TRBV28 to TRBJ1-5; tentatively, D is TRBD1 (6 bases). The germline V and J ends were trimmed by 2 bases and 9 bases, with 11 bases remaining between them. Germline values: CDR1 MDHEN, CDR2 SYDVKM. The CDR3 consists of 13 residues. For the CDR3, the DNA is TGTGCCAGCAGTTTAAGGGGGGGAGGGCCCCAGCATTTT. It is translated as CASSLRGGGPQHF.

The V and J genes are TRBV6-5 and TRBJ2-1, with 9 nucleotides matching TRBD2. The CDR3 totals 15 residues. Germline values: CDR1 MNHEY, CDR2 SVGAGI. The trim removed 0 bases at V and 8 bases at J, leaving 5 bases unmatched. The CDR3 sequence is CASSYSAGGPHEQFF. Written as DNA, the CDR3 is TGTGCCAGCAGTTACTCGGCGGGAGGGCCACATGAGCAGTTCTTC.

The V gene is TRBV6-5, the J gene TRBJ1-2; 9 bases align to TRBD1. Germline CDR1 and CDR2: MNHEY and SVGAGI. After removal of 6 bases from V and 7 bases from J, the junction contained 9 bases not matched to a gene. The CDR3 is 14 amino acids. Here the CDR3 reads CASRGQGTGIGYTF. For the CDR3, the DNA is TGTGCCAGCAGGGGACAGGGAACGGGAATTGGCTACACCTTC.

The rearrangement joins TRBV7-2 to TRBJ2-2, with no clear D. Germline V gene lookup returns CDR1 SGHTA and CDR2 FQGNSA. The CDR3 extends over 15 amino acids. The V end lost 5 bases, the J end lost 5 bases, and 15 bases lay between the germline ends. The CDR3 bases are TGTGCCAGCAGCGCAGACACACCAGGTACCGGGGAGCTGTTTTTT. Residues: CASSADTPGTGELFF.